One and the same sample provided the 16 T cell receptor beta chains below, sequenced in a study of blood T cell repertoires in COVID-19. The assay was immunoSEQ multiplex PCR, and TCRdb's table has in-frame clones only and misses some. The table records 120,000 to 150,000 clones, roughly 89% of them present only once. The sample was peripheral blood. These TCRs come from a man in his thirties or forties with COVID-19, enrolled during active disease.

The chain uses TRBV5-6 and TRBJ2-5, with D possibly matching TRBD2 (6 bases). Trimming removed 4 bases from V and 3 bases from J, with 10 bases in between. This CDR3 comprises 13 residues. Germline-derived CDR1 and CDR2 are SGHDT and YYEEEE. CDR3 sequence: CASSGTSEETQYF. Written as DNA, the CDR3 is TGTGCCAGCAGCGGGACTTCTGAAGAGACCCAGTACTTC.

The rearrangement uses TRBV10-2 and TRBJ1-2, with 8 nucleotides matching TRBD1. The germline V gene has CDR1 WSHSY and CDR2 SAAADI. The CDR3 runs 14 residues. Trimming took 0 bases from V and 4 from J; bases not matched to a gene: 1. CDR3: CASSESTGGYGYTF. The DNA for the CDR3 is TGCGCCAGCAGTGAGTCTACAGGGGGCTATGGCTACACCTTC.

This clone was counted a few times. The DNA for the CDR3 is TGTGCCAGCAATTATGGGGGAGGAGCCGGCACAGATACGCAGTATTTT. Translating gives CASNYGGGAGTDTQYF. This chain links TRBV2 with TRBJ2-3; D might be TRBD2 (6 bases). V was pared by 7 bases and J by 1 base, with 18 bases between. This CDR3 comprises 16 residues. CDR1 and CDR2 (germline): SNHLY, FYNNEI.

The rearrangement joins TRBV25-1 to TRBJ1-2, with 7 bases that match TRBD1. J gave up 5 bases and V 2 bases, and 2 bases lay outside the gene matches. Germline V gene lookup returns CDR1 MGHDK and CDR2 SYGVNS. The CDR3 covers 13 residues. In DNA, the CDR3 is TGTGCCAGCAGTGAACAACAGGGGTATGGCTACACCTTC. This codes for CASSEQQGYGYTF.

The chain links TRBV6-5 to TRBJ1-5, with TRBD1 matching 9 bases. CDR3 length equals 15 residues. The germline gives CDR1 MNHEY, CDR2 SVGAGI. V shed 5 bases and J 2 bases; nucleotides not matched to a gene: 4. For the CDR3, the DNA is TGTGCCAGCAGTCCGACAGGGGGAGGCAATCAGCCCCAGCATTTT. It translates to CASSPTGGGNQPQHF.

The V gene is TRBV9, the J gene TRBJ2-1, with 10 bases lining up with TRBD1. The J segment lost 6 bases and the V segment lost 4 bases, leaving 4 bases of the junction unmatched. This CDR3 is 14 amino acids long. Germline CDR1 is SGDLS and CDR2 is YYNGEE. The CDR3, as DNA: TGTGCCAGCAGCCCGGGACAGGGGTCCAATGAGCAGTTCTTC. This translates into CASSPGQGSNEQFF.

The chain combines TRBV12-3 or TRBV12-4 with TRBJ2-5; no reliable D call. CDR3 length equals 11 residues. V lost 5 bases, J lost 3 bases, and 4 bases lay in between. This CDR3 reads CASSPEETQYF. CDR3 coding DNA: TGTGCCAGCAGTCCCGAAGAGACCCAGTACTTC.

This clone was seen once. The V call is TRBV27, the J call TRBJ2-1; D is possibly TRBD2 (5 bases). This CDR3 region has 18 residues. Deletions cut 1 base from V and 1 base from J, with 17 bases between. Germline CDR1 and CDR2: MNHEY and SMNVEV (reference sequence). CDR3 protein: CASSLLDFSGISYNEQFF. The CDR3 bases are TGTGCCAGCAGTTTATTGGACTTCTCCGGGATTTCCTACAATGAGCAGTTCTTC.

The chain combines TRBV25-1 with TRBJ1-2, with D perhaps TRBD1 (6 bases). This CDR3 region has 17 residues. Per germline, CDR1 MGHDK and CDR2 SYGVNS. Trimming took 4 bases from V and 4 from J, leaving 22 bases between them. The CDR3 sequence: CASSGPAGAGGFYGYTF. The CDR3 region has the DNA TGTGCCAGCAGTGGGCCAGCGGGGGCGGGGGGCTTCTATGGCTACACCTTC.

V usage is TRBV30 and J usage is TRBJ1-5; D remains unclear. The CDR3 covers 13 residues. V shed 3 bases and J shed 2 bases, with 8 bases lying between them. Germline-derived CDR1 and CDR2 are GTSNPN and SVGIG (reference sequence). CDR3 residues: CAWRRSGNQPQHF. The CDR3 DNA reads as TGTGCCTGGAGGAGGTCGGGCAATCAGCCCCAGCATTTT.

In DNA form, the CDR3 reads TGTGCCTGGAAAGCTGGGAGCCTTCAAAATCACGAGCAGTACTTC. Amino acids: CAWKAGSLQNHEQYF. The V gene is TRBV30, the J gene TRBJ2-7, with a weak D call TRBD2 (5 bases). This CDR3 is 15 amino acids long. Deletions cut 4 bases from V and 5 bases from J, with 21 bases between. Germline V gene data show CDR1 as GTSNPN and CDR2 as SVGIG (reference sequence).

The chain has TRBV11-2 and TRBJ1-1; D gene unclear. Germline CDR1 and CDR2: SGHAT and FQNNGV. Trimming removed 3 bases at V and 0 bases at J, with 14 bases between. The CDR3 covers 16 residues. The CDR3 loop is CASSFRTVGVNTEAFF. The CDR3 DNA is TGTGCCAGCAGCTTCCGGACGGTCGGGGTGAACACTGAAGCTTTCTTT.

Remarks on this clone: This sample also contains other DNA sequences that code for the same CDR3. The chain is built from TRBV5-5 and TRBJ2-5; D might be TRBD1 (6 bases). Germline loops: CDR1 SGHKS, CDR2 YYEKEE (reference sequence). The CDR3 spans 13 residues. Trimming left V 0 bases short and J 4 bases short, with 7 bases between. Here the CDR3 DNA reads TGTGCCAGCAGCTTGGGGGGGCGAGAGACCCAGTACTTC. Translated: CASSLGGRETQYF.

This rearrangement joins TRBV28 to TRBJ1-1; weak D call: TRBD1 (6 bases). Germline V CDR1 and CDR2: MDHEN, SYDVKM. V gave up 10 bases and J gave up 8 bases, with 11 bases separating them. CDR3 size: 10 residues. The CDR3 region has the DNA TGTGCCACCTACAGGGTAGAAGCTTTCTTT. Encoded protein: CATYRVEAFF. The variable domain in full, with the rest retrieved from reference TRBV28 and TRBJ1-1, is DVKVTQSSRYLVKRTGEKVFLECVQDMDHENMFWYRQDPGLGLRLIYFSYDVKMKEKGDIPEGYSVSREKKERFSLILESASTNQTSMYLCATYRVEAFFGQGTRLTVV.

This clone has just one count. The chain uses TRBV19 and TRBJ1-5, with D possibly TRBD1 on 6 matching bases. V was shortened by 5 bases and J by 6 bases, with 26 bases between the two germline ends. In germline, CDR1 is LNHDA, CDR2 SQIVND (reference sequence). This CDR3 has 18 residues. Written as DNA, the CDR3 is TGTGCCAGTAGTGCCTTCTCGCTGGGGGCAGCCCTGAGTCAGCCCCAGCATTTT. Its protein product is CASSAFSLGAALSQPQHF.

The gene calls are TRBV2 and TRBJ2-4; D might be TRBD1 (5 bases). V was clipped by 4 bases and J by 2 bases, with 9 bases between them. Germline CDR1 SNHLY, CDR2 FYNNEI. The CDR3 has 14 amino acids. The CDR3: CASSGRQTKNIQYF. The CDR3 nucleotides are TGTGCCAGCAGTGGTAGACAGACCAAAAACATTCAGTACTTC.